This T cell receptor (beta chain) was documented in a study of cytomegalovirus exposure and HLA in healthy donors. Study-level points and caveats: Later, TCR association rates were found to vary by HLA locus, highest for DRB1 and lowest for HLA-C.

Trimming took off 4 bases at V and 8 bases at J, with 11 bases between the two ends. Germline V gives CDR1 DFQATT, CDR2 SNEGSKA (reference sequence). The CDR3 has 11 residues. This clone has only one observation. Its antigen is unknown. PCR was performed using 60 Vbeta and 13 Jbeta primers. Here immunoSEQ multiplex PCR was the method, and the copy in TCRdb shows in-frame clones only, minus some. The data contain some 130,000 clones, around 74% of them singletons. The sequence was collected from a male donor in good health and CMV-seronegative. Sequenced material: PBMCs. The chain uses TRBV20-1 and TRBJ1-2, with TRBD1 as a possible D gene (5 bases). This CDR3 reads CSANPGVGYTF. The CDR3 DNA reads TGCAGTGCTAACCCGGGGGTCGGCTACACCTTC.